This T cell receptor beta chain is drawn from a study of radiation and T cells in renal cell carcinoma. Regarding time point: blood 4 weeks post-SBRT, at nephrectomy. Stated treatment: 15 Gy SBRT to primary tumor, nephrectomy 4 weeks later. Nephrectomy followed 15 Gy stereotactic body radiation by 4 weeks. Clear cell pathology was present in this patient's renal cell carcinoma. With regard to this clone: Antigen unknown.

Assay: immunoSEQ multiplex PCR; the TCRdb copy retains only in-frame clones and omits some. The sample has about 150,000 clones, approximately 86% seen once; the top ten hold 15% to 20%. Study-wide findings and caveats: In blood, top tumor clones expanded by 2 weeks, shrinking by 4.

CDR1 and CDR2 (germline): MNHEY, SVGAGI. The junction had 8 bases not matched to a gene; V was cut back by 8 bases and J by 1 base. There are 15 residues in the CDR3. This sequence originates from a woman in her fifties or sixties with renal cell carcinoma. The sample in question was blood, obtained from a patient whose treatment included radiotherapy and nephrectomy. The chain has TRBV6-5 and TRBJ1-1, with 9 bases fitting TRBD1. CDR3 bases: TGTGCCAGCTTATTCAACAGGGGGCCGAACACTGAAGCTTTCTTT. Protein: CASLFNRGPNTEAFF.